This entry concerns a single T cell receptor (beta chain). Its antigen remains unidentified. One end of the junction is discordant with germline, which a read error may explain. The CDR3 totals 16 residues. The germline CDR1 and CDR2 sequences are SSHAT and FNYEAQ (reference sequence). These data come from a study of post-analysis software for immune sequencing data. Study-wide results and limits: A handful of TRBV segments occurring more often in patients than controls included TRBV5-6, TRBV5-1 and TRBV20-1.

Built from TCR beta cDNA, the libraries had unique molecular identifiers in them. Each CDR3 protein is one row after TCRdb ran MiXCR on the PCR reads. The table records 750,000 to 950,000 distinct CDR3 sequences, under 70% of them present only once. The TCR was taken from a girl aged 10 to 17 with multiple sclerosis. Material for sequencing was blood. The chain carries TRBV7-7 and TRBJ2-1; 9 bases match TRBD1. The CDR3 loop reads CASSLLGTGFNNEQFF. The CDR3 DNA sequence: TGTGCTAGCAGCTTATTAGGGACAGGGTTTAACAATGAGCAGTTCTTC.